This TCR beta chain originates from a study of shared clonotypes between healthy human individuals. Study as a whole: Plates per donor: three CD4 naive, three CD4 memory, two CD8 naive, one CD8 memory. General study points: Clonotypes shared by all four donors outscored non-shared clonotypes in generation probability.

TCRdb's copy holds only in-frame clones and misses some; the assay was immunoSEQ multiplex PCR. The repertoire includes under 850,000 clones, nearly 95% of them detected once, and about 25% sits in the top ten. A word on this clone: Its target is not known.

The naive CD8 subset, CD45RO-negative cells positively selected for CCR7, excluded terminally differentiated effector memory CD45RA+ cells. Germline V gene lookup returns CDR1 LGHNA and CDR2 YSLEER. Between the trimmed V and J ends, which lost 6 bases and 0 bases, there was a span of 14 bases. There are 16 residues in the CDR3. The chain is built from TRBV4-3 and TRBJ2-2; tentative D call: TRBD1 (6 bases). Material: naive CD8+ T cells sorted from blood. The TCR originated in a man aged 25-45 years in good health. The CDR3 region has the DNA TGCGCCAGCAGGGGCACAGGGACCACGAACACCGGGGAGCTGTTTTTT. It specifies CASRGTGTTNTGELFF.